Listed below are T cell receptor beta chains from one sample, sequenced in a study of T-cell reconstitution after alpha-beta-depleted transplantation in children. TCRdb called the PCR reads again in MiXCR, with one record for every CDR3 protein. The sample holds about 110,000 distinct CDR3 sequences, about 23% seen once. The sample in question was PBMCs, mostly from graft donor cells, obtained 180 days after TCRalphabeta/CD19-depleted stem cell transplant. These TCRs come from a male patient aged 2-15 years who had a stem cell transplant for chronic granulomatous disease, so the T cells may come from the graft donor. Each CDR3 is given with its conserved first and last residue. A D gene is named only where the DNA matches it firmly. The size entry is marked missing in some rows and otherwise reads once, few, many or a size class.

TRBD2,TRBJ2-3,-,TRBV6-2/TRBV6-3,TGTGCCAGCAGTTCCCCCGGGGGGGCGCAGGGAGATACGCAGTATTTT,CASSSPGGAQGDTQYF
-,TRBJ2-1,few,TRBV5-1,TGCGCCAGCAGCTTGGGCTCCGCGGGAGAGCAGTTCTTC,CASSLGSAGEQFF
-,TRBJ2-1,many,TRBV4-3,TGCGCCAGCAGCCAGTACCGAGAGGAGCAGTTCTTC,CASSQYREEQFF
-,TRBJ2-2,few,TRBV7-3,TGTGCCAGCAGCTTAACCCCGGGGCAGAACACCGGGGAGCTGTTTTTT,CASSLTPGQNTGELFF
-,TRBJ2-7,few,TRBV12-3/TRBV12-4,TGTGCCAGCACCCGGGGCGGGACCACCTACGAGCAGTACTTC,CASTRGGTTYEQYF
TRBD1,TRBJ1-4,few,TRBV5-1,TGCGCCAGCAGCGCGGTGGGGACAGGGGTTGACAAACTGTTTTTT,CASSAVGTGVDKLFF
TRBD2,TRBJ2-3,many,TRBV18,TGTGCCAGCTCACCGGGACTAGCGGTGGCAGATACGCAGTATTTT,CASSPGLAVADTQYF
-,TRBJ1-1,-,TRBV5-1,TGCGCCAGCAGCTTGGGGACCCACCCCATGAACACTGAAGCTTTCTTT,CASSLGTHPMNTEAFF
-,TRBJ2-5,many,TRBV29-1,TGCAGCGGGGGGGGACAGAAAGAGACCCAGTACTTC,CSGGGQKETQYF
TRBD2,TRBJ2-5,few,TRBV7-2,TGTGCCAGCAGCCCTAGCGGGGAAGAGACCCAGTACTTC,CASSPSGEETQYF
TRBD1,TRBJ2-7,many,TRBV15,TGTGCCACCAGCAGAGAGCGCGGGACAGGCTTCGAGCAGTACTTC,CATSRERGTGFEQYF
-,TRBJ2-3,once,TRBV20-1,TGCAGTGCTAGAGATTTTGGGTCAGTCACAGATACGCAGTATTTT,CSARDFGSVTDTQYF
-,TRBJ2-3,medium-sized,TRBV20-1,TGCAGTGCAATGACCCTCACAGATACGCAGTATTTT,CSAMTLTDTQYF
TRBD2,TRBJ2-1,-,TRBV12-3/TRBV12-4,TGTGCCAGCAGCCAAACTAGCGGGGTAAACAATGAGCAGTTCTTC,CASSQTSGVNNEQFF
-,TRBJ2-2,few,TRBV20-1,TGCAGTGCTAGGGATCTGGGGCCCACCGGGGAGCTGTTTTTT,CSARDLGPTGELFF
-,TRBJ2-1,few,TRBV20-1,TGCAGTGCCCGACGGGGGAAGACCCGCAATGAGCAGTTCTTC,CSARRGKTRNEQFF
-,TRBJ1-2,-,TRBV5-1,TGCGCCAGCAGCCTAACAGGGAACCATGGCTACACCTTC,CASSLTGNHGYTF
-,TRBJ2-1,many,TRBV29-1,TGCAGCGTCAAGGCCGCGGTATCCTACAATGAGCAGTTCTTC,CSVKAAVSYNEQFF
TRBD2,TRBJ2-3,many,TRBV4-3,TGCGCCAGCAGCCCCCAGCCGGGACTAGAATCAGATACGCAGTATTTT,CASSPQPGLESDTQYF
TRBD1,TRBJ1-1,-,TRBV5-5,TGTGCCAGCAGCTTACCGGGACAGGGGGCGCGGACTGAAGCTTTCTTT,CASSLPGQGARTEAFF
-,TRBJ2-5,-,TRBV11-1,TGTGCCAGCAGCTCTCCGACTAGGATGGGCTTTAAACAAGAGACCCAGTACTTC,CASSSPTRMGFKQETQYF
-,TRBJ1-4,few,TRBV12-3/TRBV12-4,TGTGCCAGCAGACAAATGGGATCTAATGAAAAACTGTTTTTT,CASRQMGSNEKLFF
-,TRBJ1-1,many,TRBV12-3/TRBV12-4,TGTGCCAGCAGTATAACCCCGGGGACTGAAGCTTTCTTT,CASSITPGTEAFF
TRBD1,TRBJ1-3,-,TRBV6-5,TGTGCCAGCAGTTACTTCGGGACAGGGGTGACTGGAAACACCATATATTTT,CASSYFGTGVTGNTIYF
-,TRBJ2-7,-,TRBV5-1,TGCGCCACCCAGGGACGGAGGACCTACGAGCAGTACTTC,CATQGRRTYEQYF
-,TRBJ2-1,many,TRBV12-3/TRBV12-4,TGTGCCAGCAGTTTAGACTATGAGCAGTTCTTC,CASSLDYEQFF
TRBD2,TRBJ2-1,few,TRBV5-1,TGCGCCAGCAGCTTGTGGCTAGCGGGACCTGGGACGTACAATGAGCAGTTCTTC,CASSLWLAGPGTYNEQFF
-,TRBJ2-1,many,TRBV29-1,TGCAGAGGAGTGGAGGGCTATGAGCAGTTCTTC,CRGVEGYEQFF
TRBD2,TRBJ2-2,many,TRBV20-1,TGCAGTGCTAGAGATTTGGCGGGACTAGCGGGGACCGGGGAGCTGTTTTTT,CSARDLAGLAGTGELFF
-,TRBJ2-7,many,TRBV7-2,TGTGCCAGCAGCTTAGGCCGACCATACGAGCAGTACTTC,CASSLGRPYEQYF
-,TRBJ2-3,many,TRBV5-6,TGTGCCAGCAGCTTGGGGTTGGCGAGCACAGATACGCAGTATTTT,CASSLGLASTDTQYF
-,TRBJ2-7,-,TRBV9,TGTGCCAGCAGACTCTCGACTAATTCCTACGAGCAGTACTTC,CASRLSTNSYEQYF
TRBD1,TRBJ2-7,few,TRBV5-6,TGTGCCAGCAGCTTGGACAGGGGCCACGAGCAGTACTTC,CASSLDRGHEQYF
TRBD1,TRBJ2-1,many,TRBV29-1,TGCAGCGTGGGCCTCGGGACAGCCAGTTACAATGAGCAGTTCTTC,CSVGLGTASYNEQFF
-,TRBJ2-2,-,TRBV15,TGTGCCACCAGCAGAGATCGGGGCCTGATGGCCGGGGAGCTGTTTTTT,CATSRDRGLMAGELFF
-,TRBJ2-7,-,TRBV5-1,TGCGCCAGCAGCATACTCCATGGAAACGAGCAGTACTTC,CASSILHGNEQYF